One and the same sample provided the 16 T cell receptor beta chains below, sequenced in a study of T cell responses to AZD1222 COVID-19 vaccine. Sequencing was performed with immunoSEQ multiplex PCR; in TCRdb, only in-frame clones are kept and a portion is missing. In the table there are approximately 140,000 clones, 94% of which are singletons. Sequences were derived from peripheral blood, sampled on day 0 of AZD1222 vaccination. These receptors all come from an adult in good health.

V gene TRBV28 combines with J gene TRBJ2-1; 11 positions match TRBD2. The CDR3 length is 19 residues. The germline V gene has CDR1 MDHEN and CDR2 SYDVKM. Trimming cost V 3 bases and J 6 bases; bases outside gene matches: 16. In DNA, the CDR3 is TGTGCCAGCAGTTTGGGTAGCGGGGGGGCCTTACCGTGGGGCAATGAGCAGTTCTTC. This sequence encodes CASSLGSGGALPWGNEQFF. Looking up the rest from reference TRBV28 and TRBJ2-1 gives the full variable domain: DVKVTQSSRYLVKRTGEKVFLECVQDMDHENMFWYRQDPGLGLRLIYFSYDVKMKEKGDIPEGYSVSREKKERFSLILESASTNQTSMYLCASSLGSGGALPWGNEQFFGPGTRLTVL.

V and J are TRBV9 and TRBJ1-4, with D tentatively TRBD1 (6 bases). CDR1 and CDR2 (germline): SGDLS, YYNGEE. The V and J ends lost 0 bases and 0 bases respectively, with 6 bases between them. CDR3 length: 15 residues. CDR3 residues: CASSVAGATNEKLFF. CDR3 DNA sequence: TGTGCCAGCAGCGTAGCAGGGGCAACTAATGAAAAACTGTTTTTT.

The V gene is TRBV21-1, the J gene TRBJ2-1; no DNA check was done on the table's D call, TRBD2. TRBV21-1 is flagged as a pseudogene. The CDR3 runs 18 residues. The CDR3 coding sequence is TGTGCCAGCAGCTTACTAGCGGGAGGGAATTTCATCTACAATGAGCAGTTCTTC. Translating it yields CASSLLAGGNFIYNEQFF.

J is TRBJ1-2 and V is TRBV7-9, with D possibly being TRBD1 (5 bases). Trimming pared 9 bases from V and 0 bases from J, leaving 14 bases between. Germline values: CDR1 SEHNR, CDR2 FQNEAQ (reference sequence). The CDR3 contains 14 residues. In nucleotides, the CDR3 is TGTGCCAGTCCGGCGCAGGGCGCTAACTATGGCTACACCTTC. This gives the protein CASPAQGANYGYTF. Variable domain in full (rest from reference TRBV7-9 and TRBJ1-2): DTGVSQNPRHKITKRGQNVTFRCDPISEHNRLYWYRQTLGQGPEFLTYFQNEAQLEKSRLLSDRFSAERPKGSFSTLEIQRTEQGDSAMYLCASPAQGANYGYTFGSGTRLTVV.

This sequence joins TRBV5-6 and TRBJ2-1; weak D call: TRBD2 (7 bases). Trimming cost V 4 bases and J 5 bases, with 19 bases left between them. This CDR3 spans 16 amino acids. Per the germline V gene, CDR1 is SGHDT and CDR2 is YYEEEE. DNA for the CDR3: TGTGCCAGCAGCGCCCGGGACTACTGGGGGCACAATGAGCAGTTCTTC. Translating it yields CASSARDYWGHNEQFF.

This clone was observed once. This chain uses TRBV14 with TRBJ2-5; the D is unclear. Deletions cut 3 bases from V and 0 bases from J, with 8 bases between. The CDR3 runs 14 residues. CDR1 and CDR2 from the germline V gene are SGHDN and FVKESK. CDR3 bases: TGTGCCAGCAGCCAGTTTTACTACCAAGAGACCCAGTACTTC. This encodes CASSQFYYQETQYF.

The V and J genes are TRBV6-4 and TRBJ1-1; no clear D gene. The CDR3 is 13 residues long. Trimming stripped 4 bases from V and 1 base from J, with 7 bases between. Germline loops: CDR1 MRHNA, CDR2 SNTAGT. CDR3 region: CASSVHTNTEAFF. As DNA, the CDR3 is TGTGCCAGCAGTGTTCACACGAACACTGAAGCTTTCTTT.

This rearrangement joins TRBV2 to TRBJ1-2, with D uncertain. The germline gives CDR1 SNHLY, CDR2 FYNNEI. Trimming took off 7 bases at V and 1 base at J, with 13 bases between the two ends. The length of the CDR3 is 14 residues. The CDR3: CASNPSGSNYGYTF. The CDR3 DNA is TGTGCCAGCAACCCAAGCGGCAGTAACTATGGCTACACCTTC.

The genes are TRBV6-5 and TRBJ1-3; D perhaps matches TRBD1 (6 bases). Trimming took off 8 bases at V and 3 bases at J, with 14 bases between the two ends. This CDR3 has 14 amino acids. Germline CDR1 reads MNHEY; CDR2 reads SVGAGI. Here the CDR3 DNA reads TGTGCCAGCCGGGGTGGACAGTTTGGAAACACCATATATTTT. This sequence encodes CASRGGQFGNTIYF.

The chain carries TRBV28 and TRBJ1-6; D is ambiguous. The CDR3 is 13 amino acids. V shed 1 base and J shed 9 bases, with 7 bases lying between them. Per germline, CDR1 MDHEN and CDR2 SYDVKM. CDR3 protein: CASSLFGVSPLHF. The CDR3 DNA reads as TGTGCCAGCAGTTTATTCGGGGTTTCACCCCTCCACTTT.

This chain connects TRBV7-3 to TRBJ1-1, with a possible D match to TRBD1 (6 bases). V lost 5 bases and J 1 base, leaving 8 bases between the germline ends. Looked up from germline, CDR1 is SGHTA and CDR2 is FQGTGA. The CDR3 contains 13 residues. CDR3 loop: CASSVQGNTEAFF. CDR3 nucleotides: TGTGCCAGCAGCGTACAGGGGAACACTGAAGCTTTCTTT.

The chain employs TRBV5-4 and TRBJ1-2; D is unclear. In germline, CDR1 is SGHNT, CDR2 YYREEE (reference sequence). Trimming removed 0 bases from V and 10 bases from J, with 22 bases in between. The CDR3 contains 16 residues. The DNA for the CDR3 is TGTGCCAGCAGCTTGGGTCGGAAGAGGGATCTAGCGACCTACACCTTC. Translating it yields CASSLGRKRDLATYTF.

The gene calls are TRBV7-2 and TRBJ2-4, with D perhaps matching TRBD1 (5 bases). This CDR3 is 16 amino acids long. CDR1 SGHTA and CDR2 FQGNSA come from the germline V gene. V shed 5 bases and J shed 0 bases, with 14 bases lying between them. The CDR3 protein is CASSPQGGVAKNIQYF. The CDR3 nucleotides read TGTGCCAGCAGCCCGCAGGGCGGAGTAGCCAAAAACATTCAGTACTTC.

The genes are TRBV25-1 and TRBJ1-5; D gene uncertain. V was trimmed by 3 bases and J by 0 bases, leaving 6 bases between them. In germline, CDR1 is MGHDK, CDR2 SYGVNS. This CDR3 has 14 amino acids. The CDR3 loop is CASSEENSNQPQHF. DNA for the CDR3: TGTGCCAGCAGTGAGGAGAATAGCAATCAGCCCCAGCATTTT.

V is TRBV15 and J is TRBJ1-5; 8 nucleotides align to TRBD1. The CDR3 loop spans 15 amino acids. Germline CDR1 reads LNHNV; CDR2 reads YYDKDF (reference sequence). V was pared by 3 bases and J by 4 bases, with 5 bases of the junction left unmatched. This chain's CDR3 is CATSRRTGTNQPQHF. As DNA, the CDR3 is TGTGCCACCAGCAGGAGGACAGGGACTAATCAGCCCCAGCATTTT.

This clone was observed a single time. This chain joins TRBV2 and TRBJ2-7, with D unclear. This CDR3 is 12 amino acids long. Trimming cost V 6 bases and J 3 bases, with 9 bases left between them. Germline V lookup: CDR1 SNHLY, CDR2 FYNNEI. CDR3 bases: TGTGCCAGCAGGGGCGGCGGCTACGAGCAGTACGTC. Translation: CASRGGGYEQYV.